Sequencing of this TCR beta chain was carried out in a study of T-cell memory formation after mild COVID-19. TCR alpha and TCR beta cDNA libraries carrying sample barcodes and UMIs came from 5'RACE with constant-segment primers. TCRdb reprocessed the 5' RACE reads with MiXCR, giving one entry per CDR3 protein. Among around 320,000 distinct CDR3 sequences listed, around 27% were seen once. The CDR3 is made up of 14 amino acids. Trimming cost V 5 bases and J 5 bases, with 15 bases left between them. Findings and caveats of the study: Within pre-infection memory, some responding clones were found, suggesting cross-reactive memory joined. Confirmation was lacking for SARS-CoV-2 specificity of second-wave clones that peaked on day 37.

With regard to this clonotype: The target antigen is unknown.

Material for sequencing was PBMCs or a T cell subset sorted from them (not recorded which). The chain uses TRBV12-3 or TRBV12-4 and TRBJ1-2; weak D call: TRBD1 (6 bases). This clonotype originated in an adult woman who had mild COVID-19 (a few samples of this study predate the infection). Cell type and time point are not known. As DNA, the CDR3 is TGTGCCAGCAGTGCCCGGGGGCCGACGTATGGCTACACCTTC. As protein: CASSARGPTYGYTF.